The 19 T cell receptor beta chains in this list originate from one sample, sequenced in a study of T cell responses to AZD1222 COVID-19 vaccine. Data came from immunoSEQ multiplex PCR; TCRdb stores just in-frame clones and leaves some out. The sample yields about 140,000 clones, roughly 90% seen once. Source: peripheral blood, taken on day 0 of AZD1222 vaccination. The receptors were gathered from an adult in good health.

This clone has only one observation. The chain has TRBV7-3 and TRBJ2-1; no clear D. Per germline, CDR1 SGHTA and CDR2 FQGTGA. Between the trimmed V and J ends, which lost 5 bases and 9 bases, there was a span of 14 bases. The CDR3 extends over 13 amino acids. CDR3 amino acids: CASSPRPETEQFF. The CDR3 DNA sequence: TGTGCCAGCAGCCCCCGTCCGGAGACTGAGCAGTTCTTC. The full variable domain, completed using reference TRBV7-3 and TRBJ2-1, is GAGVSQTPSNKVTEKGKYVELRCDPISGHTALYWYRQSLGQGPEFLIYFQGTGAADDSGLPNDRFFAVRPEGSVSTLKIQRTERGDSAVYLCASSPRPETEQFFGPGTRLTVL.

This CDR3 reads CAWSVPGTGVDTQYF. CDR3 DNA sequence: TGTGCCTGGAGTGTCCCCGGGACAGGGGTAGATACGCAGTATTTT. The gene calls are TRBV30 and TRBJ2-3, with 10 nucleotides matching TRBD1. The length of the CDR3 is 15 residues. Germline V gives CDR1 GTSNPN, CDR2 SVGIG (reference sequence). V trimming: 0 bases; J trimming: 5 bases; junction bases outside the gene matches: 5.

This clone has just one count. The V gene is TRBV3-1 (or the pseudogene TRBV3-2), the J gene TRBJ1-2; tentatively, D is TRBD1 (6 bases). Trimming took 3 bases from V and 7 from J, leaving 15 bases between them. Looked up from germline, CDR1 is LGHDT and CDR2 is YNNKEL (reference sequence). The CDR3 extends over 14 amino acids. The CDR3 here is CASSQGRQVSGYTF. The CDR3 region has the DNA TGTGCCAGCAGCCAGGGTCGACAGGTCTCTGGCTACACCTTC.

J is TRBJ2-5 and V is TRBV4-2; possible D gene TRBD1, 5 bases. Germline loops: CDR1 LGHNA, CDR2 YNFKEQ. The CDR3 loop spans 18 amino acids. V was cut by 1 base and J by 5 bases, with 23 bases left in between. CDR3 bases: TGTGCCAGCAGCCAAGGGGTCCAGGGAAGACGAGGCATGGAGACCCAGTACTTC. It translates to CASSQGVQGRRGMETQYF.

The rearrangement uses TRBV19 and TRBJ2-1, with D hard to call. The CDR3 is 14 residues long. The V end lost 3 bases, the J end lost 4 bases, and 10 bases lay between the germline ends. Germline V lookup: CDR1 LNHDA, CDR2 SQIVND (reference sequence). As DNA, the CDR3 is TGTGCCAGTAGTATCCGGTCGGCGTACAATGAGCAGTTCTTC. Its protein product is CASSIRSAYNEQFF.

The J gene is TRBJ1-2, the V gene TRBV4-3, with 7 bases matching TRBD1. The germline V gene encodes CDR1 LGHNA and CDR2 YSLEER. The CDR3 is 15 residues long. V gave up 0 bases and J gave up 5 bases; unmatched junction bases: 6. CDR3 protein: CASSQDATGVYGYTF. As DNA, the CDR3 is TGCGCCAGCAGCCAAGACGCTACAGGGGTGTATGGCTACACCTTC.

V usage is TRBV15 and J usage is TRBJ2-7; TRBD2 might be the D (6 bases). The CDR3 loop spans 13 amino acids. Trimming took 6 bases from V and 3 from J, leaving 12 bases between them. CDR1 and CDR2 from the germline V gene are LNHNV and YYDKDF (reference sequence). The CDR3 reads CATSPGSGYEQYF. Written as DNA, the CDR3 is TGTGCCACCAGTCCCGGGAGTGGCTACGAGCAGTACTTC.

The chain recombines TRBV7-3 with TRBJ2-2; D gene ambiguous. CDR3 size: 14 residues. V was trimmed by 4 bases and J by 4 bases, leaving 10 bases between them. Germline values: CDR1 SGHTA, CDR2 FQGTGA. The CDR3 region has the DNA TGTGCCAGCAGCTCGGACGAGACCACCGGGGAGCTGTTTTTT. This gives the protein CASSSDETTGELFF.

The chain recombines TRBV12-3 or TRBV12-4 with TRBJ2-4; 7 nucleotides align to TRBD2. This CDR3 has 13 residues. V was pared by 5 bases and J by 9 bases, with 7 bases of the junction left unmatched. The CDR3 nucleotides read TGTGCCAGCAGTATCAGTGGGGGGGGCATTCAGTACTTC. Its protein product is CASSISGGGIQYF.

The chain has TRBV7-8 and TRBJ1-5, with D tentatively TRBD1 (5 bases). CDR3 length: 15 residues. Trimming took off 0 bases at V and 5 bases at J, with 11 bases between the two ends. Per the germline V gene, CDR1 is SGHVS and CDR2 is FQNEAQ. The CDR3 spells CASSLARGEYQPQHF. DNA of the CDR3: TGTGCCAGCAGCTTAGCCCGGGGGGAATATCAGCCCCAGCATTTT.

CDR3 sequence reads: CASSYSGLAGYEQYF. The DNA for the CDR3 is TGTGCCAGCAGTTACTCCGGGCTAGCGGGCTACGAGCAGTACTTC. The chain combines TRBV6-5 with TRBJ2-7, with 8 nucleotides matching TRBD2. After removal of 0 bases from V and 3 bases from J, the junction contained 4 bases not matched to a gene. Germline assignment: CDR1 MNHEY and CDR2 SVGAGI. The CDR3 has 15 amino acids.

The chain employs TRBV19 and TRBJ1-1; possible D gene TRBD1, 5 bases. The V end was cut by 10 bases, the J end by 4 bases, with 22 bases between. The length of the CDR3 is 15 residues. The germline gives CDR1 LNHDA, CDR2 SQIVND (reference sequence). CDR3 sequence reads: CATYPLGQESTEAFF. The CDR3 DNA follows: TGTGCCACCTATCCTTTGGGGCAGGAGAGCACTGAAGCTTTCTTT.

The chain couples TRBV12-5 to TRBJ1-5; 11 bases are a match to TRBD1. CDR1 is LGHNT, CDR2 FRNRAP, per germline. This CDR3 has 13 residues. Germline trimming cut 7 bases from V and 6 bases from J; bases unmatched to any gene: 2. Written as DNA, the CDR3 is TGTGCTAGTGCCGGGACAGGGGGTCAGCCCCAGCATTTT. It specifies CASAGTGGQPQHF.

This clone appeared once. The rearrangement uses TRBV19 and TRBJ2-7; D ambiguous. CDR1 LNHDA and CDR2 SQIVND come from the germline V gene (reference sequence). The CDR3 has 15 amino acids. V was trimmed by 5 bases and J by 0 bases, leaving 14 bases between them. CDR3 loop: CASSGPGAPSYEQYF. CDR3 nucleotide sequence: TGTGCCAGTAGTGGCCCGGGCGCTCCCTCCTACGAGCAGTACTTC.

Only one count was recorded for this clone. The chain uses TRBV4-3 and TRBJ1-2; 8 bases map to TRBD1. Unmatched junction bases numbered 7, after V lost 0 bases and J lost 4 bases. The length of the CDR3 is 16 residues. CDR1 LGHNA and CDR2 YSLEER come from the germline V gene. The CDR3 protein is CASSQEQGGGFYGYTF. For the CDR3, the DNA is TGCGCCAGCAGCCAAGAACAGGGGGGGGGCTTCTATGGCTACACCTTC.

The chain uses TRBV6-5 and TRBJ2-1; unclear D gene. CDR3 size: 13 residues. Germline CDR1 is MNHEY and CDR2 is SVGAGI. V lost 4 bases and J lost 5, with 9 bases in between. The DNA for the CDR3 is TGTGCCAGCAGTTTTCGTCTAGACAATGAGCAGTTCTTC. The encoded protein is CASSFRLDNEQFF.

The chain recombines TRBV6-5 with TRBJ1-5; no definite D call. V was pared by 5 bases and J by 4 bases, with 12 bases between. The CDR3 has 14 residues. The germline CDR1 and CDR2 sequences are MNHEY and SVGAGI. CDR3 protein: CASSRGGENQPQHF. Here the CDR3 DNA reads TGTGCCAGCAGTCGAGGAGGAGAGAATCAGCCCCAGCATTTT.

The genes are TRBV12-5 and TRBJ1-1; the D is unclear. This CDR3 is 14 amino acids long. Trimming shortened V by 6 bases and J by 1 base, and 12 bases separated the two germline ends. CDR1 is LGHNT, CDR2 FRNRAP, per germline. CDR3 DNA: TGTGCTAGTGGCAGAGACACGGCGAACACTGAAGCTTTCTTT. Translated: CASGRDTANTEAFF.

The CDR3 is CASWTSGSHEQYF. DNA for the CDR3: TGTGCCAGTTGGACTAGCGGGAGCCACGAGCAGTACTTC. This chain joins TRBV28 and TRBJ2-7, with 13 bases fitting TRBD2. Losses at the gene ends were 9 bases for V and 5 bases for J; bases not matched to a gene: 4. Germline V gene sequence: CDR1 MDHEN, CDR2 SYDVKM. The CDR3 contains 13 residues.